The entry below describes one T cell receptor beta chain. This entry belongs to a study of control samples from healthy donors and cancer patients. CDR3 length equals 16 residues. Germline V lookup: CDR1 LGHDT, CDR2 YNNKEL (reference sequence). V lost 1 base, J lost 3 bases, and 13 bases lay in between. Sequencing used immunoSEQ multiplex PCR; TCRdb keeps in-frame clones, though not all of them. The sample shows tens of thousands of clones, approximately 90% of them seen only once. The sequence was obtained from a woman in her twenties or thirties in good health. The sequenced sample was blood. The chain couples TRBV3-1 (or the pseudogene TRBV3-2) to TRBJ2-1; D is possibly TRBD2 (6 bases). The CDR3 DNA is TGTGCCAGCAGCCAAGCAGAAAGGACTATCTACAATGAGCAGTTCTTC. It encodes CASSQAERTIYNEQFF.